This entry describes one T cell receptor beta chain. Its antigen is currently unknown. TCRdb reprocessed the reads with MiXCR, giving one entry per CDR3 protein. The sample lists around 900,000 distinct CDR3 sequences, roughly 31% occurring once. These data originate in a study of T cell repertoires in cytomegalovirus infection. Study-level information: Use of recently identified HLA-C-restricted and well-studied HLA-B-restricted CMV epitopes was part of the study. TCR beta signatures that were public indicated CMV infection and matching HLA type.

After removal of 3 bases from V and 5 bases from J, the junction contained 3 bases not matched to a gene. Per germline, CDR1 LGHDT and CDR2 YNNKEL (reference sequence). The CDR3 runs 15 residues. Notes on the study in general: HLA-C-restricted, CMV-specific TCR beta clonotypes were dominant ex vivo. Adding up the frequency of public TCR beta families identified people who carried CMV plus the relevant HLA.

The gene calls are TRBV3-1 and TRBJ2-1; 11 nucleotides match TRBD1. This specimen consisted of cultured CD8+ T cells from PBMCs, obtained from culture after CMV antigen stimulation. This clonotype originated in a human donor in good health (CMV status not recorded). Some clones in this sample may be carry-over from other donors' samples. The CDR3: CASSQRDRGDNEQFF. The CDR3 DNA reads TGTGCCAGCAGCCAGAGGGACAGGGGGGACAATGAGCAGTTCTTC.